A single sample is the source of the 20 T cell receptor beta chains below, sequenced in a study of T cells after yellow fever vaccination. MiXCR was run by TCRdb on the 5' RACE reads, yielding one entry per CDR3 protein. The data hold approximately 120,000 distinct CDR3 sequences, with roughly 9% observed a single time. The input for sequencing was CD8+ T cells sorted from PBMCs, taken on the day of the yellow fever booster vaccination. The receptors come from a man aged 18 to 30 who received the YFV17D yellow fever vaccine.

Here the CDR3 reads CASSFVLTNQETQYF. The CDR3 DNA sequence: TGTGCCAGCAGTTTCGTTCTAACTAACCAAGAGACCCAGTACTTC. J is TRBJ2-5 and V is TRBV12-3 or TRBV12-4; no clear D gene. Trimming removed 3 bases from V and 0 bases from J, with 11 bases in between. The CDR3 covers 15 residues.

This clonotype was seen at least ten times. This chain joins TRBV7-9 and TRBJ2-6, with 8 bases aligning to TRBD1. With 6 bases clipped from V and 2 bases from J, the junction kept 9 bases outside the gene matches. Germline V gives CDR1 SEHNR, CDR2 FQNEAQ (reference sequence). CDR3 length: 17 amino acids. As DNA, the CDR3 is TGTGCCAGCAGAAGGACAGGGCAGGGGGCTGGGGCCAACGTCCTGACTTTC. Translating gives CASRRTGQGAGANVLTF. Full variable domain (outside the CDR3, taken from reference TRBV7-9 and TRBJ2-6): DTGVSQNPRHKITKRGQNVTFRCDPISEHNRLYWYRQTLGQGPEFLTYFQNEAQLEKSRLLSDRFSAERPKGSFSTLEIQRTEQGDSAMYLCASRRTGQGAGANVLTFGAGSRLTVL.

This clonotype was counted only a few times. The chain carries TRBV5-6 and TRBJ1-1; perhaps TRBD1 as D (6 bases). Trimming removed 3 bases from V and 3 bases from J, with 9 bases in between. Germline V gene data show CDR1 as SGHDT and CDR2 as YYEEEE. The CDR3 runs to 13 residues. The CDR3 sequence is CASSSRQDTEAFF. The CDR3 DNA is TGTGCCAGCAGCTCCAGACAGGACACTGAAGCTTTCTTT.

This clonotype was observed a handful of times. This sequence joins TRBV7-9 and TRBJ2-1, with a tentative D call TRBD1 (5 bases). V was trimmed by 1 base and J by 8 bases, leaving 9 bases between them. The germline V gene has CDR1 SEHNR and CDR2 FQNEAQ (reference sequence). The CDR3 has 13 residues. CDR3: CASSLVGADEQFF. The CDR3 nucleotides are TGTGCCAGCAGCTTAGTTGGGGCCGATGAGCAGTTCTTC.

This clonotype has only a few counts. The CDR3 region is CASSLVPDTQYF. Written as DNA, the CDR3 is TGTGCCAGCAGTTTAGTTCCAGATACGCAGTATTTT. The gene calls are TRBV12-3 or TRBV12-4 and TRBJ2-3, with unresolved D. The CDR3 is 12 amino acids. V lost 1 base, J lost 4 bases, and 3 bases lay in between.

This clonotype was observed a handful of times. J is TRBJ2-2 and V is TRBV5-1; 8 bases agree with TRBD1. Germline CDR1 is SGHRS and CDR2 is YFSETQ. The CDR3 loop spans 16 amino acids. V gave up 5 bases and J gave up 9 bases; unmatched junction bases: 15. The DNA for the CDR3 is TGCGCCAGCAGAAGCGCCTCGGGACAGGACCATAGGGAGCTGTTTTTT. As protein: CASRSASGQDHRELFF.

This clonotype has just a few counts. The chain recombines TRBV11-2 with TRBJ2-7; D ambiguous. Trimming removed 1 base from V and 0 bases from J, with 10 bases in between. Germline CDR1 is SGHAT and CDR2 is FQNNGV. The CDR3 covers 15 residues. CDR3: CASSLGFSASYEQYV. CDR3 sequence (DNA): TGTGCCAGCAGCTTAGGATTTTCGGCCTCCTACGAGCAGTACGTC.

V is TRBV6-1 and J is TRBJ1-3, with no clear D. The germline gives CDR1 MNHNS, CDR2 SASEGT. Trimming stripped 3 bases from V and 0 bases from J, with 12 bases between. This CDR3 region has 16 residues. As DNA, the CDR3 is TGTGCCAGCAGTGACCCGCCAGCCTCCTCTGGAAACACCATATATTTT. Translation gives CASSDPPASSGNTIYF.

CDR3 region: CASSPTGFAEAFF. In DNA, the CDR3 is TGTGCCAGCAGCCCGACAGGGTTCGCTGAAGCTTTCTTT. V and J are TRBV9 and TRBJ1-1; 7 nucleotides agree with TRBD1. The J segment lost 6 bases and the V segment lost 4 bases, leaving 6 bases of the junction unmatched. The CDR3 is 13 amino acids. Germline lookup yields CDR1 SGDLS and CDR2 YYNGEE.

This clonotype appeared a few times. This rearrangement joins TRBV11-2 to TRBJ1-5; no definite D call. From germline, CDR1 is SGHAT and CDR2 FQNNGV. The CDR3 sequence is 15 residues long. Between the trimmed V and J ends, which lost 0 bases and 6 bases, there was a span of 12 bases. Here the CDR3 DNA reads TGTGCCAGCAGCTTAGAGGCGGGGTGGGGTCAGCCCCAGCATTTT. This translates into CASSLEAGWGQPQHF.

This clonotype was counted between two and nine times. V and J are TRBV12-3 or TRBV12-4 and TRBJ1-4; possibly TRBD1 for D (5 bases). The CDR3 runs to 17 residues. Trimming pared 7 bases from V and 3 bases from J, leaving 21 bases between. CDR3 sequence reads: CASTSSGGMSANEKLFF. The CDR3 bases are TGTGCCAGCACTTCCTCCGGGGGGATGTCAGCTAATGAAAAACTGTTTTTT.

This clonotype was detected only a few times. The J gene is TRBJ1-3, the V gene TRBV20-1; D is undetermined. The CDR3 is 18 residues long. Germline CDR1 is DFQATT and CDR2 is SNEGSKA (reference sequence). V dropped 0 bases and J dropped 7 bases, with 25 bases sitting between them. CDR3 sequence: CSARDWRPHPGPRNTIYF. The CDR3, as DNA: TGCAGTGCTAGAGATTGGCGCCCCCACCCTGGGCCCCGGAACACCATATATTTT.

A few counts support this clonotype. The V gene is TRBV4-1, the J gene TRBJ1-1; D ambiguous. V lost 4 bases to trimming and J lost 5 bases, with 14 bases between them. Germline assignment: CDR1 MGHRA and CDR2 YSYEKL. The CDR3 sequence is 14 residues long. In DNA form, the CDR3 reads TGCGCCAGCAGCCGAGAGCATAGCGGAACTGAAGCTTTCTTT. It codes for CASSREHSGTEAFF.

The chain employs TRBV20-1 and TRBJ2-3; D is unclear. Germline V gives CDR1 DFQATT, CDR2 SNEGSKA (reference sequence). The CDR3 has 16 amino acids. Trimming stripped 3 bases from V and 4 bases from J, with 20 bases between. CDR3 sequence reads: CSASNNKGPPPDTQYF. Here the CDR3 DNA reads TGCAGTGCTAGCAATAACAAGGGCCCCCCTCCAGATACGCAGTATTTT.

The gene calls are TRBV28 and TRBJ2-3; TRBD2 is a possible D gene (6 bases). V gave up 0 bases and J gave up 9 bases, with 7 bases separating them. The V gene's germline CDR1 is MDHEN and CDR2 SYDVKM. The CDR3 has 12 residues. CDR3 sequence reads: CASSLWGGTQYF. CDR3 sequence (DNA): TGTGCCAGCAGTTTATGGGGGGGAACGCAGTATTTT.

This sequence joins TRBV15 and TRBJ1-6; weak D call: TRBD1 (6 bases). Per the germline V gene, CDR1 is LNHNV and CDR2 is YYDKDF (reference sequence). The CDR3 runs 13 residues. Trimming removed 8 bases from V and 7 bases from J, with 12 bases in between. The CDR3, as DNA: TGTGCCACCGGGGAGCAGGGGAATTCACCCCTCCACTTT. Translated: CATGEQGNSPLHF.

This clonotype was seen only a few times. V gene TRBV5-6 combines with J gene TRBJ1-6, with D perhaps matching TRBD1 (5 bases). V was trimmed by 0 bases and J by 7 bases, leaving 20 bases between them. Germline V CDR1 and CDR2: SGHDT, YYEEEE. The CDR3 has 18 amino acids. CDR3 sequence reads: CASSLGGDSGRANSPLHF. The CDR3 nucleotides read TGTGCCAGCAGCTTGGGGGGGGACTCCGGCCGGGCGAATTCACCCCTCCACTTT.

This clonotype occurred a few times. The genes are TRBV11-2 and TRBJ1-4; D is ambiguous. Per germline, CDR1 SGHAT and CDR2 FQNNGV. The CDR3 totals 16 residues. V lost 5 bases and J 8 bases, leaving 21 bases between the germline ends. The CDR3 bases are TGTGCCAGCAGCCTTACGCCGGGTCGCATGGGGGAAAAACTGTTTTTT. As protein: CASSLTPGRMGEKLFF.

This clonotype has a count of ten or more. The rearrangement joins TRBV20-1 to TRBJ1-1; tentative D call: TRBD1 (5 bases). Germline values: CDR1 DFQATT, CDR2 SNEGSKA (reference sequence). The CDR3 has 12 amino acids. Trimming removed 6 bases from V and 1 base from J, with 9 bases in between. The CDR3 sequence: CSAWRGNTEAFF. CDR3 DNA sequence: TGCAGTGCATGGAGGGGGAACACTGAAGCTTTCTTT.

For the CDR3, the DNA is TGTGCCATCAGTCCACCCCGGGACTCCCCTTGCTACGAGCAGTACGTC. Translation: CAISPPRDSPCYEQYV. The V and J genes are TRBV10-3 and TRBJ2-7, with D maybe TRBD2 (6 bases). Germline lookup yields CDR1 ENHRY and CDR2 SYGVKD. The length of the CDR3 is 16 residues. The V end was cut by 5 bases, the J end by 3 bases, with 20 bases between.